The 22 T cell receptor beta chains reported below all come from one sample, sequenced in a study of immune evolution from preneoplasia to lung adenocarcinoma. Libraries were prepared by immunoSEQ multiplex PCR; TCRdb keeps only in-frame clonotypes and omits some of them. The sample includes 3,600 or so clones, roughly 82% seen only once; the top ten take approximately 13%. The sequenced material came from FFPE lung adenocarcinoma in situ tissue. These receptors were obtained from a person aged 55-79 years with lung adenocarcinoma.

This rearrangement joins TRBV15 to TRBJ2-3, with 11 bases fitting TRBD2. From germline, CDR1 is LNHNV and CDR2 YYDKDF (reference sequence). Trimming removed 1 base from V and 4 bases from J; junction bases left unmatched: 4. The CDR3 is 16 amino acids. The CDR3 is CATSRASGGPPDTQYF. CDR3 DNA sequence: TGTGCCACCAGCAGAGCTAGCGGGGGGCCCCCAGATACGCAGTATTTT. Variable domain in full (rest from reference TRBV15 and TRBJ2-3): DAMVIQNPRYQVTQFGKPVTLSCSQTLNHNVMYWYQQKSSQAPKLLFHYYDKDFNNEADTPDNFQSRRPNTSFCFLDIRSPGLGDTAMYLCATSRASGGPPDTQYFGPGTRLTVL.

The V and J genes are TRBV30 and TRBJ2-2, with a tentative D call TRBD2 (5 bases). The CDR3 extends over 15 amino acids. Germline V lookup: CDR1 GTSNPN, CDR2 SVGIG (reference sequence). Between the trimmed V and J ends, which lost 1 base and 1 base, there was a span of 10 bases. The CDR3 DNA is TGTGCCTGGAGTGCCGGGATCGTGAACACCGGGGAGCTGTTTTTT. Residues: CAWSAGIVNTGELFF.

This chain joins TRBV5-4 and TRBJ1-1; possible D gene TRBD1, 5 bases. Trimming took off 0 bases at V and 1 base at J, with 10 bases between the two ends. This CDR3 has 15 amino acids. The germline V gene encodes CDR1 SGHNT and CDR2 YYREEE (reference sequence). The DNA for the CDR3 is TGTGCCAGCAGCTTGGCTGGACAAAGGAACACTGAAGCTTTCTTT. Its protein is CASSLAGQRNTEAFF.

The CDR3 loop reads CSVDGRADSGAGYTF. The CDR3 bases are TGCAGCGTTGATGGACGTGCGGACAGTGGTGCTGGCTACACCTTC. The V call is TRBV29-1, the J call TRBJ1-2, with a weak D call TRBD1 (6 bases). Germline-derived CDR1 and CDR2 are SQVTM and ANQGSEA. This CDR3 is 15 amino acids long. The ends were cut back, 3 bases at V and 7 bases at J, with 21 bases in the middle.

The chain couples TRBV30 to TRBJ2-7, with a possible D match to TRBD1 (5 bases). Trimming shortened V by 0 bases and J by 4 bases, and 7 bases separated the two germline ends. The germline V gene has CDR1 GTSNPN and CDR2 SVGIG (reference sequence). The CDR3 contains 12 residues. The CDR3 nucleotides are TGTGCCTGGAGTGTAAGGGGATACGAGCAGTACTTC. This codes for CAWSVRGYEQYF.

This clone was seen more than once but under ten times. This chain joins TRBV6-1 and TRBJ2-7; D gene uncertain. The CDR3 totals 12 residues. Germline V gives CDR1 MNHNS, CDR2 SASEGT. The ends were cut back, 2 bases at V and 5 bases at J, with 7 bases in the middle. CDR3 amino acids: CASSEPGHEQYF. CDR3 DNA: TGTGCCAGCAGTGAACCAGGACACGAGCAGTACTTC.

The chain recombines TRBV6-1 with TRBJ1-1; no definite D call. This CDR3 has 13 amino acids. V gave up 5 bases and J gave up 5 bases, with 12 bases separating them. In germline, CDR1 is MNHNS, CDR2 SASEGT. In DNA form, the CDR3 reads TGTGCCAGCAGTCTTCTATCTAGGACTGAAGCTTTCTTT. Amino acids: CASSLLSRTEAFF.

The chain uses TRBV5-8 and TRBJ1-1, with D unclear. The CDR3 has 13 amino acids. Germline loops: CDR1 SGHTS, CDR2 YDEGEE. V lost 5 bases and J 7 bases, leaving 15 bases between the germline ends. The CDR3 coding sequence is TGTGCCAGCAGTAGGGAGCGCGGGGATGAAGCTTTCTTT. Its translation: CASSRERGDEAFF.

The chain joins TRBV27 to TRBJ1-4, with D possibly being TRBD1 (6 bases). The CDR3 runs to 14 residues. Germline V gene lookup returns CDR1 MNHEY and CDR2 SMNVEV (reference sequence). Trimming left V 0 bases short and J 6 bases short, with 8 bases between. For the CDR3, the DNA is TGTGCCAGCAGTTTATCGGGGGCGCATGAAAAACTGTTTTTT. It specifies CASSLSGAHEKLFF.

This clone is large by share. The rearrangement uses TRBV7-9 and TRBJ2-2; D gene unclear. V was pared by 9 bases and J by 1 base, with 12 bases between. The germline V gene has CDR1 SEHNR and CDR2 FQNEAQ (reference sequence). The CDR3 covers 14 residues. This chain's CDR3 is CASRLSLNTGELFF. The CDR3, as DNA: TGTGCCAGTCGTTTGTCATTGAACACCGGGGAGCTGTTTTTT.

Only a few counts were recorded for this clone. This chain joins TRBV6-5 and TRBJ1-1; D possibly corresponds to TRBD1 (5 bases). V was shortened by 5 bases and J by 0 bases, with 7 bases between the two germline ends. The CDR3 length is 13 residues. Germline-derived CDR1 and CDR2 are MNHEY and SVGAGI. CDR3 sequence (DNA): TGTGCCAGCAGTAGGGACGTGAACACTGAAGCTTTCTTT. Residues: CASSRDVNTEAFF.

This chain links TRBV27 with TRBJ2-3; no reliable D call. V lost 5 bases to trimming and J lost 3 bases, with 6 bases between them. Germline V gene data show CDR1 as MNHEY and CDR2 as SMNVEV (reference sequence). The CDR3 length is 12 residues. The CDR3 reads CASSTPTDTQYF. CDR3 sequence (DNA): TGTGCCAGCAGTACACCGACAGATACGCAGTATTTT.

This clone was counted once. The rearrangement links TRBV5-1 to TRBJ2-2; maybe TRBD2 (6 bases). V was pared by 1 base and J by 5 bases, with 12 bases between. The CDR3 loop spans 15 amino acids. CDR1 SGHRS and CDR2 YFSETQ come from the germline V gene. The CDR3 bases are TGCGCCAGCAGCTTGACGTCGGGGGAGACCGGGGAGCTGTTTTTT. Translation gives CASSLTSGETGELFF. The full variable domain, with the rest looked up from reference TRBV5-1 and TRBJ2-2, is KAGVTQTPRYLIKTRGQQVTLSCSPISGHRSVSWYQQTPGQGLQFLFEYFSETQRNKGNFPGRFSGRQFSNSRSEMNVSTLELGDSALYLCASSLTSGETGELFFGEGSRLTVL.

This sequence joins TRBV7-2 and TRBJ2-7; D is undetermined. V was pared by 6 bases and J by 3 bases, with 9 bases between. Germline CDR1 and CDR2: SGHTA and FQGNSA. This CDR3 is 12 amino acids long. CDR3 DNA: TGTGCCAGCAGTCGCGACAACTACGAGCAGTACTTC. Its protein product is CASSRDNYEQYF.

This chain links TRBV7-2 with TRBJ1-2; TRBD1 aligns across 7 bases. Germline trimming cut 1 base from V and 7 bases from J; bases unmatched to any gene: 6. The CDR3 extends over 14 amino acids. Looked up from germline, CDR1 is SGHTA and CDR2 is FQGNSA. The CDR3, as DNA: TGTGCCAGCAGCTTAGTAGAAGGGGGCCCTGGCTACACCTTC. Amino acids: CASSLVEGGPGYTF.

The rearrangement links TRBV4-2 to TRBJ2-5, with TRBD2 identical over 15 bases. The length of the CDR3 is 18 residues. Germline V gene lookup returns CDR1 LGHNA and CDR2 YNFKEQ. Trimming removed 4 bases from V and 1 base from J; junction bases left unmatched: 7. CDR3 DNA: TGTGCCAGCAGCCTACGGACTAGCGGGGGGGGATTCCAAGAGACCCAGTACTTC. Amino acid sequence: CASSLRTSGGGFQETQYF.

V is TRBV27 and J is TRBJ1-1; D may be TRBD1 (6 bases). V was cut by 5 bases and J by 3 bases, with 16 bases left in between. This CDR3 has 15 amino acids. Germline V lookup: CDR1 MNHEY, CDR2 SMNVEV (reference sequence). The DNA of the CDR3 is TGTGCCAGCAGTCCCGGTTGGGGGCGCGACACTGAAGCTTTCTTT. It specifies CASSPGWGRDTEAFF.

The V and J genes are TRBV30 and TRBJ1-5; TRBD1 might be the D (6 bases). The CDR3 extends over 13 amino acids. Germline V gives CDR1 GTSNPN, CDR2 SVGIG (reference sequence). V lost 3 bases to trimming and J lost 5 bases, with 11 bases between them. The CDR3 nucleotides are TGTGCCTGGAGAACAGGGCCGGATCAGCCCCAGCATTTT. It translates to CAWRTGPDQPQHF.

V gene TRBV19 combines with J gene TRBJ1-5; no clear D gene. Germline CDR1 and CDR2: LNHDA and SQIVND (reference sequence). This CDR3 contains 13 residues. With 3 bases removed from V and 5 bases from J, the gap between germline ends came to 8 bases. Written as DNA, the CDR3 is TGTGCCAGTAGTATCCAGCGTGATCAGCCCCAGCATTTT. Amino acid sequence: CASSIQRDQPQHF.

This clone has a single count. The chain has TRBV5-1 and TRBJ2-2; D may be TRBD2 (6 bases). This CDR3 is 17 amino acids long. CDR1 and CDR2 (germline): SGHRS, YFSETQ. V was cut by 0 bases and J by 3 bases, with 15 bases left in between. CDR3 sequence: CASSLGFGQRDTGELFF. In nucleotides, the CDR3 is TGCGCCAGCAGCTTGGGGTTCGGTCAGCGGGACACCGGGGAGCTGTTTTTT.

In its sample, this clone was seen once. The chain employs TRBV6-5 and TRBJ1-1; D call uncertain. The CDR3 has 13 amino acids. Trimming stripped 5 bases from V and 1 base from J, with 8 bases between. Germline V gene lookup returns CDR1 MNHEY and CDR2 SVGAGI. This chain's CDR3 is CASSRWKNTEAFF. The CDR3, as DNA: TGTGCCAGCAGTAGGTGGAAGAACACTGAAGCTTTCTTT.

The chain carries TRBV6-6 and TRBJ1-1; D gene uncertain. The CDR3 loop spans 14 amino acids. V lost 10 bases and J 0 bases, leaving 15 bases between the germline ends. In germline, CDR1 is MNHNY, CDR2 SVGAGI (reference sequence). CDR3 DNA: TGTGCCACCCGCTTGGGAGGAATGAACACTGAAGCTTTCTTT. It encodes CATRLGGMNTEAFF.